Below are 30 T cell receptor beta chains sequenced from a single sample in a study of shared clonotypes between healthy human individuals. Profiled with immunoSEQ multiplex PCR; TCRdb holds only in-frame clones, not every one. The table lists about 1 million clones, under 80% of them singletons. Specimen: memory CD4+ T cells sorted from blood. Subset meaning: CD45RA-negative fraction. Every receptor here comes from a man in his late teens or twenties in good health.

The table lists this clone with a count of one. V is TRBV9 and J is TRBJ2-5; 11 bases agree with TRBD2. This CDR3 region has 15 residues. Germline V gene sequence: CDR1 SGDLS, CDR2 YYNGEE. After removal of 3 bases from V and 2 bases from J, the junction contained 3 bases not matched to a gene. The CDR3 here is CASSASGGPQETQYF. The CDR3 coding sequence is TGTGCCAGCAGCGCTAGCGGGGGGCCTCAAGAGACCCAGTACTTC.

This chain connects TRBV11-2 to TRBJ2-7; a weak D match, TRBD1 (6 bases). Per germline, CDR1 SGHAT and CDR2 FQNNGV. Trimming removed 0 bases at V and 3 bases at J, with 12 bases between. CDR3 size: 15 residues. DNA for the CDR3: TGTGCCAGCAGCTTAGAGCCGGGACAAATCTACGAGCAGTACTTC. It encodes CASSLEPGQIYEQYF.

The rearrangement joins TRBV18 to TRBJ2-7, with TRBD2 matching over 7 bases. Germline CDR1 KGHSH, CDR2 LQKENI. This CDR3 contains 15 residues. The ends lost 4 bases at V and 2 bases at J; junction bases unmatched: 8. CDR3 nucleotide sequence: TGTGCCAGCTCACAGGAAGCGGGGTCCCCCTACGAGCAGTACTTC. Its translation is CASSQEAGSPYEQYF.

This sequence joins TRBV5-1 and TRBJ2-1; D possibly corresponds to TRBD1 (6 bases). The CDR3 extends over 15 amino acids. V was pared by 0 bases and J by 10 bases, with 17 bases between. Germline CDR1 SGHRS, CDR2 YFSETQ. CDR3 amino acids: CASSLAGDILHEQFF. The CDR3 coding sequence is TGCGCCAGCAGCTTGGCAGGGGATATTCTTCACGAGCAGTTCTTC.

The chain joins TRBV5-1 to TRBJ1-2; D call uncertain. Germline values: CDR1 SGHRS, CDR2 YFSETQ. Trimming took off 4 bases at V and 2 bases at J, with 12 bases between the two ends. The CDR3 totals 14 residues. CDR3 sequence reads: CASSKDDLNYGYTF. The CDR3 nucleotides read TGCGCCAGCAGCAAGGACGACCTGAACTATGGCTACACCTTC.

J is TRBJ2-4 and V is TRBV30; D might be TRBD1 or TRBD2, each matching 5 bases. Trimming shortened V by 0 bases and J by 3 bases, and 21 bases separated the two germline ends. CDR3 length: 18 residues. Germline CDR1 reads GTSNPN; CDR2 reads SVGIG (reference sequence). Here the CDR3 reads CAWSVSWGRDGGKNIQYF. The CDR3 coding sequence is TGTGCCTGGAGTGTGTCCTGGGGCAGGGACGGTGGCAAAAACATTCAGTACTTC.

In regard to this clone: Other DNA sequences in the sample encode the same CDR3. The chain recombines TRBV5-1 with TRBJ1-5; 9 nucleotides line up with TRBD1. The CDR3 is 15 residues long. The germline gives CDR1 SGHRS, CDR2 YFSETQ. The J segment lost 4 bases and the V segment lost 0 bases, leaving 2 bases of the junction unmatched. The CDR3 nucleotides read TGCGCCAGCAGCTTGGAAGGACAGGGGAATCAGCCCCAGCATTTT. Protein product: CASSLEGQGNQPQHF.

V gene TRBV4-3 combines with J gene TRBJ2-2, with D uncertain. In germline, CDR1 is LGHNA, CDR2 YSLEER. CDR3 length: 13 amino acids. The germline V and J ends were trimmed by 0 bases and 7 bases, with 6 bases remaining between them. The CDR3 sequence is CASSQDRLGELFF. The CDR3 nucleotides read TGCGCCAGCAGCCAAGATCGCCTCGGGGAGCTGTTTTTT.

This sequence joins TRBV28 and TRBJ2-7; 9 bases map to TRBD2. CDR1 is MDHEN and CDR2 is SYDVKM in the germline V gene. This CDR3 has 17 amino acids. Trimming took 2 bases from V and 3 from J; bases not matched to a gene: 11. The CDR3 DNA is TGTGCCAGCAGTTTAAAGTGGCGAGCGGGGGGACTCTACGAGCAGTACTTC. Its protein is CASSLKWRAGGLYEQYF.

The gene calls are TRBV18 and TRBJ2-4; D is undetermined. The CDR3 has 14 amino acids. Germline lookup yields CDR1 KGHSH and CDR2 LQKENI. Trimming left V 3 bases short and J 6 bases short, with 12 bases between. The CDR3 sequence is CASSPLLGSNIQYF. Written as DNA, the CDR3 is TGTGCCAGCTCACCTCTTCTAGGTTCAAACATTCAGTACTTC. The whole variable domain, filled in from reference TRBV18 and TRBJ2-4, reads NAGVMQNPRHLVRRRGQEARLRCSPMKGHSHVYWYRQLPEEGLKFMVYLQKENIIDESGMPKERFSAEFPKEGPSILRIQQVVRGDSAAYFCASSPLLGSNIQYFGAGTRLSVL.

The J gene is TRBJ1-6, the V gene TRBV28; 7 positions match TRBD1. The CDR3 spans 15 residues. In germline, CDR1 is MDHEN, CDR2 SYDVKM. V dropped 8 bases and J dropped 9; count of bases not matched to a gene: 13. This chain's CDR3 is CASLSQGGAFSPLHF. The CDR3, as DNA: TGTGCCAGCCTTAGCCAGGGGGGCGCGTTTTCACCCCTCCACTTT.

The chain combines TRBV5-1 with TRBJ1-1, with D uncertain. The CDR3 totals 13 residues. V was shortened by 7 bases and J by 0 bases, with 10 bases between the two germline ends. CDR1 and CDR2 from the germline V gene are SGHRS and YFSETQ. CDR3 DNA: TGCGCCAGCTCCGTGAATATGAACACTGAAGCTTTCTTT. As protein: CASSVNMNTEAFF.

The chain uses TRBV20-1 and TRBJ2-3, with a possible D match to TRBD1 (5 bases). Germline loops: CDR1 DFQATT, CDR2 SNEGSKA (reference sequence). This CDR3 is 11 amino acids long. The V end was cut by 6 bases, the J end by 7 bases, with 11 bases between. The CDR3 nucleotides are TGCAGTGCAACCAGGGTAAATACGCAGTATTTT. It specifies CSATRVNTQYF.

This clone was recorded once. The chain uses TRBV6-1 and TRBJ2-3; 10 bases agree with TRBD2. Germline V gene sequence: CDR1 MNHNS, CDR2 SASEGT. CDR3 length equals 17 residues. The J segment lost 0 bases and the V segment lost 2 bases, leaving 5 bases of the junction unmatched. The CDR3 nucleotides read TGTGCCAGCAGTGAACTTACTAGCGGGGCTAGCACAGATACGCAGTATTTT. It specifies CASSELTSGASTDTQYF.

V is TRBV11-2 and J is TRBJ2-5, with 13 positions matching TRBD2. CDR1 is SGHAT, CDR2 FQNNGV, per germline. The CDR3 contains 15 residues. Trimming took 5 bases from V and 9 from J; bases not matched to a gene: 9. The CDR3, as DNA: TGTGCCAGCAGCCCCCGGACTAGCGGGGGCCCCTCCCAGTACTTC. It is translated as CASSPRTSGGPSQYF.

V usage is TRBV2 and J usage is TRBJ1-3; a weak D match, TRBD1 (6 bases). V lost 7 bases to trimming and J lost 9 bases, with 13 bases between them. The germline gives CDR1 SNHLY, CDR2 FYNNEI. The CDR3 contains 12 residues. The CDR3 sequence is CASMSGESTIYF. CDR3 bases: TGTGCCAGCATGTCAGGGGAGAGCACCATATATTTT.

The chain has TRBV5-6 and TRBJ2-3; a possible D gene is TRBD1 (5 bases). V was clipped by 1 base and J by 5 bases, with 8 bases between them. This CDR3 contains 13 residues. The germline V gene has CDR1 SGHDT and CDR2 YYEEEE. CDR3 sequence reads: CASSLYDRDTQYF. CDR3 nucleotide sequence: TGTGCCAGCAGCTTGTACGACAGAGATACGCAGTATTTT.

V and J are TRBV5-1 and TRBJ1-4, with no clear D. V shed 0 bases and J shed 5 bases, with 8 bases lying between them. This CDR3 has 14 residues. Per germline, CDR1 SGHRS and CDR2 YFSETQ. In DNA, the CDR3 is TGCGCCAGCAGCTTGGGACCGGGAAATGAAAAACTGTTTTTT. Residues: CASSLGPGNEKLFF.

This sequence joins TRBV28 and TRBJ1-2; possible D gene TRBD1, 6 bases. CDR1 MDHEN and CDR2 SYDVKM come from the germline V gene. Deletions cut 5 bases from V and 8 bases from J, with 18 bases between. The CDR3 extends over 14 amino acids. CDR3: CASSRIWGGIGYTF. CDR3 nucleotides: TGTGCCAGCAGTCGAATCTGGGGGGGCATAGGCTACACCTTC.

The CDR3 loop reads CASSLDPQGNSPLHF. CDR3 sequence (DNA): TGTGCCAGCAGCTTAGACCCCCAGGGTAATTCACCCCTCCACTTT. The chain couples TRBV5-4 to TRBJ1-6, with D tentatively TRBD1 (5 bases). CDR1 SGHNT and CDR2 YYREEE come from the germline V gene (reference sequence). This CDR3 is 15 amino acids long. V dropped 2 bases and J dropped 6 bases, with 12 bases sitting between them.

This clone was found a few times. CDR3 region: CASSGQSNQPQHF. The CDR3 nucleotides are TGTGCCAGCAGTGGACAGAGCAATCAGCCCCAGCATTTT. The genes are TRBV6-6 and TRBJ1-5, with D possibly being TRBD1 (6 bases). Germline V gene lookup returns CDR1 MNHNY and CDR2 SVGAGI (reference sequence). Trimming shortened V by 5 bases and J by 1 base, and 6 bases separated the two germline ends. CDR3 length: 13 residues.

Written as DNA, the CDR3 is TGTGCCAGCAGCCAAGGGACAGGGGACAATGAGCAGTTCTTC. Translating it yields CASSQGTGDNEQFF. This rearrangement joins TRBV4-2 to TRBJ2-1, with 9 bases matching TRBD1. Germline loops: CDR1 LGHNA, CDR2 YNFKEQ. V was pared by 1 base and J by 5 bases, with 0 bases of the junction left unmatched. This CDR3 is built from 14 residues.

This CDR3 reads CASTPTGRQANEKLFF. The DNA of the CDR3 is TGTGCCAGTACTCCAACGGGGAGGCAAGCTAATGAAAAACTGTTTTTT. The chain uses TRBV19 and TRBJ1-4; D remains ambiguous. This CDR3 has 16 amino acids. V shed 7 bases and J shed 3 bases, with 18 bases lying between them. The germline CDR1 and CDR2 sequences are LNHDA and SQIVND (reference sequence).

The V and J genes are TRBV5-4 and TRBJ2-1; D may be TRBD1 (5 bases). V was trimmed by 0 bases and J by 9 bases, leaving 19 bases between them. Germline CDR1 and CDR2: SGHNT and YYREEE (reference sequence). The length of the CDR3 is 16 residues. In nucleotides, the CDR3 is TGTGCCAGCAGCTTGGGAATTCCAGGGTTGGGTGCTGAGCAGTTCTTC. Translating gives CASSLGIPGLGAEQFF.

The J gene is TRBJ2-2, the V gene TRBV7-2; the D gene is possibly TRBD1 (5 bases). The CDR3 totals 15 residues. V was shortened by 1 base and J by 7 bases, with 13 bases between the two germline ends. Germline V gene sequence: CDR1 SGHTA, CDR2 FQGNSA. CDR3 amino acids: CASSLEGVGHGELFF. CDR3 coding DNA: TGTGCCAGCAGCTTAGAAGGGGTAGGGCACGGGGAGCTGTTTTTT.

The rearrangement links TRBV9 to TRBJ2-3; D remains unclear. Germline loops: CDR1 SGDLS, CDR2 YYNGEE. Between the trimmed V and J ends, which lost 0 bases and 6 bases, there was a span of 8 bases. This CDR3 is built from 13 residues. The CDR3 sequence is CASSVGPWDTQYF. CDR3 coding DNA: TGTGCCAGCAGCGTAGGACCCTGGGATACGCAGTATTTT.

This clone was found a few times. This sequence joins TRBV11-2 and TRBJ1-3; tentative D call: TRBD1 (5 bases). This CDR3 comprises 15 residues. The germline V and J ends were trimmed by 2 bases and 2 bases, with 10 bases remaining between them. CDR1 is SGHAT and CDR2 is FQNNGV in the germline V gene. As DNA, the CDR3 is TGTGCCAGCAGCTTATCTCAAGGGGCTGGAAACACCATATATTTT. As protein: CASSLSQGAGNTIYF.

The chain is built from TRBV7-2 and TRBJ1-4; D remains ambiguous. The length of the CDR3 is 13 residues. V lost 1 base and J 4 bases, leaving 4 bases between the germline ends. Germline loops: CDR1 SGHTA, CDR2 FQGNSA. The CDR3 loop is CASSLGSNEKLFF. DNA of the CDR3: TGTGCCAGCAGCTTAGGCAGTAATGAAAAACTGTTTTTT. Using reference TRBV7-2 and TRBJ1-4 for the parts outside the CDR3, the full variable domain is GAGVSQSPSNKVTEKGKDVELRCDPISGHTALYWYRQSLGQGLEFLIYFQGNSAPDKSGLPSDRFSAERTGGSVSTLTIQRTQQEDSAVYLCASSLGSNEKLFFGSGTQLSVL.

CDR3 in DNA: TGTGCCAGCAGCTTAGTCCGAGCGGGAGCAAAGGGAGATACGCAGTATTTT. Translation: CASSLVRAGAKGDTQYF. The rearrangement links TRBV7-2 to TRBJ2-3; TRBD2 aligns across 8 bases. The trim removed 1 base at V and 5 bases at J, leaving 11 bases unmatched. This CDR3 contains 17 residues. The germline V gene has CDR1 SGHTA and CDR2 FQGNSA. The entire variable domain, with the rest obtained from reference TRBV7-2 and TRBJ2-3, is as follows: GAGVSQSPSNKVTEKGKDVELRCDPISGHTALYWYRQSLGQGLEFLIYFQGNSAPDKSGLPSDRFSAERTGGSVSTLTIQRTQQEDSAVYLCASSLVRAGAKGDTQYFGPGTRLTVL.

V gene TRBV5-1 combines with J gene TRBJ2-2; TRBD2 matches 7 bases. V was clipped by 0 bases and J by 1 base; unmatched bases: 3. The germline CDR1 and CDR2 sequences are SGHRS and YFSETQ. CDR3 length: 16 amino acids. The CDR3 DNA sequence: TGCGCCAGCAGCTTGGGGCAGCGGGAGAACACCGGGGAGCTGTTTTTT. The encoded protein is CASSLGQRENTGELFF. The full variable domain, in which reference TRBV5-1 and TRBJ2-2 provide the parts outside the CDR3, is KAGVTQTPRYLIKTRGQQVTLSCSPISGHRSVSWYQQTPGQGLQFLFEYFSETQRNKGNFPGRFSGRQFSNSRSEMNVSTLELGDSALYLCASSLGQRENTGELFFGEGSRLTVL.